This T cell receptor beta chain was identified in a study of radiotherapy plus CTLA-4 blockade in lung cancer. General study findings and limits: Some TCR clones had been derived from tumors. These clones expanded in peripheral blood after radiotherapy plus ipilimumab. Per reports, early blood T cell clone dynamics, plus interferon-beta, forecast response most strongly.

Method: immunoSEQ multiplex PCR; TCRdb's copy keeps in-frame clones and lacks some. This table has 30,000 to 35,000 clones, around four fifths appearing once. The length of the CDR3 is 11 residues. The V gene's germline CDR1 is DFQATT and CDR2 SNEGSKA (reference sequence). The V gene lost 3 bases and the J gene lost 10 bases, with 10 bases spanning the gap. Focal radiation with ipilimumab CTLA-4 blockade was given to patients with chemo-refractory metastatic non-small-cell lung cancer. As concerns this clone: Antigen: not known.

The receptor comes from a human donor with non-small cell lung cancer who had stable disease on radiotherapy plus ipilimumab. This chain joins TRBV20-1 and TRBJ2-1, with a weak D call TRBD1 (6 bases). The material was peripheral blood, obtained from a patient treated with radiotherapy plus ipilimumab. CDR3 amino acids: CSARGTGEQFF. The CDR3 DNA follows: TGCAGTGCTAGGGGCACAGGGGAGCAGTTCTTC.